Following are 8 T cell receptor beta chains from one sample sequenced in a study of T cell responses to AZD1222 COVID-19 vaccine. TCRdb's table, derived via immunoSEQ multiplex PCR, lists solely in-frame clones and lacks some. This table has 110,000 or so clones, around nine tenths appearing once. The sample here was peripheral blood, taken on day 0 of AZD1222 vaccination. The receptor set was obtained from an adult in good health.

This chain uses TRBV5-1 with TRBJ2-3, with 8 bases aligning to TRBD2. J gave up 6 bases and V 0 bases, and 6 bases lay outside the gene matches. There are 15 residues in the CDR3. Germline V gene data show CDR1 as SGHRS and CDR2 as YFSETQ. The CDR3: CASSLDGTSPDTQYF. The CDR3 region has the DNA TGCGCCAGCAGCTTGGACGGGACTAGTCCGGATACGCAGTATTTT.

The DNA of the CDR3 is TGTGCCAGCAGCTTAGCACTAGCGGGGGCGGGCGGGGAGCTGTTTTTT. Amino acid sequence: CASSLALAGAGGELFF. The V call is TRBV11-2, the J call TRBJ2-2; 11 nucleotides agree with TRBD2. The CDR3 contains 16 residues. CDR1 is SGHAT, CDR2 FQNNGV, per germline. With V trimmed by 1 base and J by 7 bases, 5 bases remained unmatched.

The rearrangement links TRBV25-1 to TRBJ2-7; D is uncertain. The germline V gene encodes CDR1 MGHDK and CDR2 SYGVNS. The CDR3 extends over 11 amino acids. Deletions cut 8 bases from V and 4 bases from J, with 9 bases between. The CDR3 bases are TGTGCCAGCTCCCGAATGTACGAGCAGTACTTC. Translated, it gives CASSRMYEQYF.

This clone ranks as medium-sized (0.01 to 0.1%). The chain is built from TRBV19 and TRBJ1-6, with a weak D call TRBD1 (6 bases). This CDR3 has 15 amino acids. Trimming removed 9 bases from V and 0 bases from J, with 12 bases in between. Germline-derived CDR1 and CDR2 are LNHDA and SQIVND (reference sequence). The CDR3: CASHRASSYNSPLHF. The CDR3 DNA follows: TGTGCCAGCCACAGGGCCAGCTCCTATAATTCACCCCTCCACTTT. The full variable domain, with the rest looked up from reference TRBV19 and TRBJ1-6, is DGGITQSPKYLFRKEGQNVTLSCEQNLNHDAMYWYRQDPGQGLRLIYYSQIVNDFQKGDIAEGYSVSREKKESFPLTVTSAQKNPTAFYLCASHRASSYNSPLHFGNGTRLTVT.

This sequence joins TRBV30 and TRBJ1-2; D is perhaps TRBD1 (6 bases). V dropped 8 bases and J dropped 5 bases, with 18 bases sitting between them. The CDR3 runs 13 residues. Germline CDR1 and CDR2: GTSNPN and SVGIG (reference sequence). In DNA form, the CDR3 reads TGTGCCAGTTCTTCCGGGACAACGTATGGCTACACCTTC. Amino acid sequence: CASSSGTTYGYTF.

The V call is TRBV10-3, the J call TRBJ2-6, with 8 bases that match TRBD1. The trim removed 10 bases at V and 0 bases at J, leaving 11 bases unmatched. The V gene's germline CDR1 is ENHRY and CDR2 SYGVKD. The CDR3 is 17 amino acids. CDR3: CATVLDRAISGANVLTF. CDR3 nucleotide sequence: TGTGCCACCGTTTTGGACAGGGCGATCTCTGGGGCCAACGTCCTGACTTTC.

The rearrangement joins TRBV7-6 to TRBJ2-2; D not resolved. The V gene lost 7 bases and the J gene lost 0 bases, with 12 bases spanning the gap. CDR1 and CDR2 from the germline V gene are SGHVS and FNYEAQ. CDR3 length: 15 amino acids. The CDR3 loop reads CASNPFLTNTGELFF. The CDR3 DNA sequence: TGTGCCAGCAACCCTTTTCTTACGAACACCGGGGAGCTGTTTTTT.

V is TRBV10-1 and J is TRBJ1-3, with D hard to call. The CDR3 covers 15 residues. V was shortened by 7 bases and J by 1 base, with 14 bases between the two germline ends. Germline lookup yields CDR1 WNHNN and CDR2 SYGVQD (reference sequence). CDR3 protein: CASNPGSRSGNTIYF. The CDR3 nucleotides read TGCGCCAGCAATCCCGGGTCCCGGTCTGGAAACACCATATATTTT.